The 21 T cell receptor beta chains in this list originate from one sample, sequenced in a study of molecular identifiers for immune sequencing clone quantification. From the PCR reads, TCRdb called clonotypes with MiXCR, one entry per CDR3 protein. Of just under 20,000 distinct CDR3 sequences in the sample, about a fifth were seen once. Material for sequencing was naive CD8+ T cells from blood, with Jurkat cell RNA spiked in. Subset in this sample: FACS-sorted CD8+CD4-CCR7+CD45RA+ naive T cells. All receptors come from a human donor in good health. Some libraries in this study had Jurkat cell RNA spiked in.

This chain joins TRBV9 and TRBJ2-2; D unresolved. This CDR3 contains 15 residues. Germline CDR1 SGDLS, CDR2 YYNGEE. V lost 0 bases, J lost 1 base, and 7 bases lay in between. The CDR3 DNA is TGTGCCAGCAGCGTAGTGGGCAGGAACACCGGGGAGCTGTTTTTT. Translated: CASSVVGRNTGELFF.

This clonotype was detected ten times or more. V and J are TRBV4-3 and TRBJ2-6; TRBD2 aligns across 14 bases. Germline V CDR1 and CDR2: LGHNA, YSLEER. Trimming took 4 bases from V and 2 from J; bases not matched to a gene: 1. The CDR3 covers 17 residues. The CDR3: CASSPGLAGAGANVLTF. CDR3 sequence (DNA): TGCGCCAGCAGCCCGGGACTAGCGGGAGCTGGGGCCAACGTCCTGACTTTC.

This clonotype was recorded many times. The rearrangement joins TRBV5-6 to TRBJ2-1; 11 bases fit TRBD2. CDR3 length equals 17 residues. Trimming removed 4 bases from V and 8 bases from J; junction bases left unmatched: 14. CDR1 and CDR2 (germline): SGHDT, YYEEEE. CDR3 sequence: CASSETAPTSGKDEQFF. Here the CDR3 DNA reads TGTGCCAGCAGCGAGACCGCTCCGACTAGCGGGAAGGATGAGCAGTTCTTC.

This clonotype is deemed medium-sized. The rearrangement links TRBV5-1 to TRBJ2-7; 13 bases align to TRBD2. The CDR3 totals 15 residues. Unmatched junction bases numbered 1, after V lost 2 bases and J lost 2 bases. CDR1 is SGHRS and CDR2 is YFSETQ in the germline V gene. CDR3 region: CASSFGLAGAYEQYF. CDR3 nucleotide sequence: TGCGCCAGCAGCTTTGGACTAGCGGGAGCCTACGAGCAGTACTTC.

The chain carries TRBV4-3 and TRBJ1-6, with unresolved D. V lost 1 base, J lost 6 bases, and 13 bases lay in between. Germline CDR1 is LGHNA and CDR2 is YSLEER. This CDR3 has 16 residues. The CDR3 DNA reads as TGCGCCAGCAGCCAAGGTCCCCTACAGTTTAATTCACCCCTCCACTTT. Translated, it gives CASSQGPLQFNSPLHF.

CDR3 DNA sequence: TGTGCCAGCAGCTCAGGACTAGACTACGAGCAGTACTTC. Its translation: CASSSGLDYEQYF. The J gene is TRBJ2-7, the V gene TRBV11-2; TRBD2 aligns across 7 bases. The CDR3 is 13 amino acids. Germline V gene sequence: CDR1 SGHAT, CDR2 FQNNGV. Trimming at V came to 4 bases and at J to 3 bases, leaving 3 bases not matched to a gene.

This clonotype was recorded a few times. The rearrangement uses TRBV7-8 and TRBJ2-7, with D possibly being TRBD1 or TRBD2 (5 bases each). Germline loops: CDR1 SGHVS, CDR2 FQNEAQ. Between the trimmed V and J ends, which lost 5 bases and 4 bases, there was a span of 12 bases. This CDR3 spans 13 amino acids. The CDR3 DNA is TGTGCCAGCAGCATCCGGGACCTTTACGAGCAGTACTTC. It encodes CASSIRDLYEQYF.

This clonotype is deemed medium-sized (0.01 to 0.1%). This sequence joins TRBV4-3 and TRBJ1-2, with 7 nucleotides matching TRBD1. Germline CDR1 LGHNA, CDR2 YSLEER. CDR3 size: 15 residues. Trimming took 0 bases from V and 6 from J; bases not matched to a gene: 7. The CDR3: CASSQDLGQGDGYTF. As DNA, the CDR3 is TGCGCCAGCAGCCAAGATTTGGGCCAGGGGGATGGCTACACCTTC.

As for this clonotype: One junction end disagrees with the germline gene, perhaps due to a read error. The chain uses TRBV27 and TRBJ1-5; the D gene is possibly TRBD1 (5 bases). The germline V gene has CDR1 MNHEY and CDR2 SMNVEV (reference sequence). The CDR3 extends over 16 amino acids. The CDR3 reads CASNLSGTYSNQPQHF. For the CDR3, the DNA is TGTGCCAGCAATTTATCAGGGACTTATAGCAATCAGCCCCAGCATTTT.

This clonotype was observed at least ten times. The CDR3 is CASSWEGAQSGELFF. CDR3 nucleotide sequence: TGTGCCAGCAGCTGGGAGGGGGCGCAAAGCGGGGAGCTGTTTTTT. V and J are TRBV7-8 and TRBJ2-2; D may match TRBD1 or TRBD2 (7 bases each). The ends were cut back, 4 bases at V and 7 bases at J, with 16 bases in the middle. The CDR3 runs to 15 residues. Germline values: CDR1 SGHVS, CDR2 FQNEAQ. Drawing the rest from reference TRBV7-8 and TRBJ2-2, the complete variable domain is GAGVSQSPRYKVAKRGQDVALRCDPISGHVSLFWYQQALGQGPEFLTYFQNEAQLDKSGLPSDRFFAERPEGSVSTLKIQRTQQEDSAVYLCASSWEGAQSGELFFGEGSRLTVL.

This clonotype is medium-sized within its sample. The chain has TRBV15 and TRBJ2-1, with D unresolved. Between the trimmed V and J ends, which lost 1 base and 4 bases, there was a span of 5 bases. The germline gives CDR1 LNHNV, CDR2 YYDKDF (reference sequence). The CDR3 covers 13 residues. This CDR3 is CATSRGRYNEQFF. The CDR3 DNA is TGTGCCACCAGCAGAGGCCGTTACAATGAGCAGTTCTTC.

This clonotype was seen repeatedly, ten times or more. V usage is TRBV15 and J usage is TRBJ2-6, with TRBD1 matching 9 bases. Germline CDR1 LNHNV, CDR2 YYDKDF (reference sequence). This CDR3 region has 15 residues. Unmatched junction bases numbered 1, after V lost 7 bases and J lost 0 bases. In DNA form, the CDR3 reads TGTGCCACCAACAGGGGGCCCTCTGGGGCCAACGTCCTGACTTTC. Translation: CATNRGPSGANVLTF.

In its sample, this clonotype was seen a few times. This may arise from a read error, as a much more abundant clone is one base away. The chain links TRBV12-3 or TRBV12-4 to TRBJ2-1; D remains ambiguous. This CDR3 is 12 amino acids long. CDR3 sequence reads: CVSTLTASEQFF. The DNA for the CDR3 is TGTGTCAGCACCCTTACCGCAAGTGAGCAGTTCTTC.

This clonotype was recorded many times. The chain carries TRBV9 and TRBJ2-7; 9 bases fit TRBD2. V gave up 0 bases and J gave up 5 bases; unmatched junction bases: 3. This CDR3 spans 14 amino acids. The V gene's germline CDR1 is SGDLS and CDR2 YYNGEE. This CDR3 reads CASSVALAGDEQYF. In nucleotides, the CDR3 is TGTGCCAGCAGCGTAGCACTAGCGGGTGACGAGCAGTACTTC.

The chain uses TRBV2 and TRBJ2-1, with 7 bases fitting TRBD1. V was clipped by 6 bases and J by 0 bases; unmatched bases: 5. Germline CDR1 and CDR2: SNHLY and FYNNEI. This CDR3 has 15 residues. CDR3 bases: TGTGCCAGCAGGGGGACAGCGTCCTCCTACAATGAGCAGTTCTTC. It is translated as CASRGTASSYNEQFF.

This clonotype rates as medium-sized. This sequence joins TRBV9 and TRBJ1-2; a weak D match, TRBD1 (6 bases). V gave up 3 bases and J gave up 4 bases, with 13 bases separating them. This CDR3 region has 14 residues. Per germline, CDR1 SGDLS and CDR2 YYNGEE. In DNA form, the CDR3 reads TGTGCCAGCAGCGACGGACAGTCGGGCTATGGCTACACCTTC. This gives the protein CASSDGQSGYGYTF.

Only a few counts were recorded for this clonotype. V and J are TRBV27 and TRBJ2-1; D remains unclear. This CDR3 contains 13 residues. Germline-derived CDR1 and CDR2 are MNHEY and SMNVEV (reference sequence). V was clipped by 5 bases and J by 5 bases, with 10 bases between them. The CDR3 is CASSETPNNEQFF. CDR3 sequence (DNA): TGTGCCAGCAGTGAGACACCCAACAATGAGCAGTTCTTC.

This clonotype occurred many times. The chain uses TRBV29-1 and TRBJ2-7; 7 bases line up with TRBD1. CDR1 and CDR2 from the germline V gene are SQVTM and ANQGSEA. The CDR3 is 12 residues long. Losses at the gene ends were 7 bases for V and 2 bases for J; bases not matched to a gene: 5. CDR3 in DNA: TGCAGCGCACTACAGGGGCCCTACGAGCAGTACTTC. It yields the protein CSALQGPYEQYF.

With regard to this clonotype: Just one base apart from a much larger clone, this may be a read error. The chain carries TRBV24-1 and TRBJ2-4, with a weak D call TRBD2 (6 bases). Germline CDR1 reads KGHDR; CDR2 reads SFDVKD. The CDR3 runs to 13 residues. This chain's CDR3 is CVTSDLAGNIQYF. In DNA, the CDR3 is TGTGTCACCAGTGATTTGGCGGGGAACATTCAGTACTTC.

The chain's CDR3 is CSARDSGKTQYF. Here the CDR3 DNA reads TGCAGTGCTAGAGATAGTGGAAAGACCCAGTACTTC. The chain uses TRBV20-1 and TRBJ2-5; D unclear. V shed 0 bases and J shed 6 bases, with 8 bases lying between them. CDR1 and CDR2 (germline): DFQATT, SNEGSKA (reference sequence). CDR3 length: 12 amino acids.

Only a few counts were recorded for this clonotype. J is TRBJ2-1 and V is TRBV28; TRBD1 aligns across 7 bases. With V trimmed by 3 bases and J by 6 bases, 8 bases remained unmatched. Germline V gene data show CDR1 as MDHEN and CDR2 as SYDVKM. There are 15 residues in the CDR3. CDR3 sequence reads: CASSFRGQLGNEQFF. As DNA, the CDR3 is TGTGCCAGCAGTTTTAGGGGACAGTTGGGCAATGAGCAGTTCTTC.